These 21 T cell receptor beta chains came from one sample sequenced in a study of human T cells and chemical hapten exposure. Each CDR3 protein is one row after TCRdb ran MiXCR on the 5' RACE reads. This sample has about 81,000 distinct CDR3 sequences; approximately 16% occur once, and the top ten carry about 6.5%. Unfractionated whole blood served as the source for total RNA extraction. These receptors all stem from a female donor in good health.

The sample holds many counts of this clonotype. The rearrangement links TRBV6-5 to TRBJ2-1; 7 bases agree with TRBD2. This CDR3 has 15 amino acids. With 0 bases clipped from V and 2 bases from J, the junction kept 1 base outside the gene matches. Germline CDR1 MNHEY, CDR2 SVGAGI. CDR3: CASSYSAGPYNEQFF. The CDR3 region has the DNA TGTGCCAGCAGTTACTCAGCGGGACCCTACAATGAGCAGTTCTTC.

This clonotype was detected ten times or more. The chain carries TRBV20-1 and TRBJ1-6, with 7 bases that match TRBD1. V lost 4 bases, J lost 7 bases, and 7 bases stayed unmatched. The germline V gene has CDR1 DFQATT and CDR2 SNEGSKA (reference sequence). The CDR3 length is 14 residues. CDR3 residues: CSAIQQGRNSPLHF. In DNA, the CDR3 is TGCAGTGCTATTCAACAGGGGAGGAATTCACCCCTCCACTTT.

V is TRBV12-3 or TRBV12-4 and J is TRBJ1-1; D unresolved. The CDR3 has 14 residues. The ends were cut back, 0 bases at V and 1 base at J, with 6 bases in the middle. The CDR3 reads CASSLAGSNTEAFF. For the CDR3, the DNA is TGTGCCAGCAGTTTAGCGGGCTCGAACACTGAAGCTTTCTTT.

This clonotype occurred many times. This chain links TRBV2 with TRBJ2-1, with TRBD2 identical over 9 bases. The length of the CDR3 is 15 residues. Germline V gene lookup returns CDR1 SNHLY and CDR2 FYNNEI. V shed 7 bases and J 5 bases; nucleotides not matched to a gene: 9. The CDR3 sequence is CASKKRSGGDNEQFF. Here the CDR3 DNA reads TGTGCCAGCAAGAAGCGTAGCGGGGGCGACAATGAGCAGTTCTTC. Supplemented by reference TRBV2 and TRBJ2-1, the full variable domain reads EPEVTQTPSHQVTQMGQEVILRCVPISNHLYFYWYRQILGQKVEFLVSFYNNEISEKSEIFDDQFSVERPDGSNFTLKIRSTKLEDSAMYFCASKKRSGGDNEQFFGPGTRLTVL.

There are many counts of this clonotype. The genes are TRBV7-2 and TRBJ1-3, with unresolved D. The V end was cut by 1 base, the J end by 0 bases, with 7 bases between. This CDR3 is 15 amino acids long. The germline V gene has CDR1 SGHTA and CDR2 FQGNSA. CDR3 in DNA: TGTGCCAGCAGCTTAGTTCACAGCTCTGGAAACACCATATATTTT. Translation gives CASSLVHSSGNTIYF.

The rearrangement links TRBV7-2 to TRBJ2-3; D gene ambiguous. The CDR3 contains 15 residues. Trimming cost V 1 base and J 2 bases, with 10 bases left between them. CDR1 is SGHTA, CDR2 FQGNSA, per germline. The CDR3 sequence is CASSLVGSITDTQYF. Written as DNA, the CDR3 is TGTGCCAGCAGCTTAGTAGGTTCGATCACAGATACGCAGTATTTT. Full variable domain (missing parts from reference TRBV7-2 and TRBJ2-3): GAGVSQSPSNKVTEKGKDVELRCDPISGHTALYWYRQSLGQGLEFLIYFQGNSAPDKSGLPSDRFSAERTGGSVSTLTIQRTQQEDSAVYLCASSLVGSITDTQYFGPGTRLTVL.

This clonotype was counted only a few times. The chain recombines TRBV29-1 with TRBJ1-1; D unresolved. The CDR3 runs 12 residues. The V end lost 4 bases, the J end lost 1 base, and 7 bases lay between the germline ends. The germline V gene has CDR1 SQVTM and CDR2 ANQGSEA. The DNA for the CDR3 is TGCAGCGTTGTTGAGGGGAACACTGAAGCTTTCTTT. Its protein is CSVVEGNTEAFF.

This clonotype was recorded a few times. CDR3 loop: CASSQDLVERVSYNEQFF. CDR3 nucleotides: TGCGCCAGCAGCCAAGATCTTGTAGAACGAGTCTCCTACAATGAGCAGTTCTTC. The chain combines TRBV4-3 with TRBJ2-1; D remains unclear. This CDR3 region has 18 residues. Germline lookup yields CDR1 LGHNA and CDR2 YSLEER. Trimming shortened V by 0 bases and J by 0 bases, and 15 bases separated the two germline ends.

The V call is TRBV11-1, the J call TRBJ1-1; 10 bases are shared with TRBD1. The CDR3 is 15 amino acids. Germline V gene data show CDR1 as SGHAT and CDR2 as FQDESV (reference sequence). J was trimmed by 3 bases and V by 5 bases; bases with no gene match: 6. CDR3 DNA: TGTGCCAGCAGCCCGCAGACAGGGGGCTACACTGAAGCTTTCTTT. Protein sequence: CASSPQTGGYTEAFF.

The rearrangement links TRBV27 to TRBJ1-1; D ambiguous. CDR1 is MNHEY and CDR2 is SMNVEV in the germline V gene (reference sequence). V dropped 8 bases and J dropped 6 bases, with 10 bases sitting between them. The CDR3 runs to 11 residues. CDR3 amino acids: CASGFGAEAFF. CDR3 nucleotide sequence: TGTGCCAGCGGATTCGGCGCTGAAGCTTTCTTT.

The V and J genes are TRBV11-1 and TRBJ1-2, with D possibly TRBD1 on 5 matching bases. CDR3 length: 14 amino acids. Germline CDR1 and CDR2: SGHAT and FQDESV (reference sequence). V shed 1 base and J shed 4 bases, with 10 bases lying between them. Here the CDR3 reads CASSLVGELYGYTF. CDR3 in DNA: TGTGCCAGCAGCTTAGTGGGGGAACTCTATGGCTACACCTTC.

This clonotype has a handful of counts. The chain uses TRBV24-1 and TRBJ1-1; D is undetermined. The CDR3 has 13 residues. Looked up from germline, CDR1 is KGHDR and CDR2 is SFDVKD. V gave up 7 bases and J gave up 3 bases, with 11 bases separating them. CDR3 residues: CATREGADTEAFF. CDR3 coding DNA: TGTGCCACCAGGGAGGGTGCGGACACTGAAGCTTTCTTT.

Only a few counts were recorded for this clonotype. The chain employs TRBV7-2 and TRBJ2-1; D not resolved. The V end lost 1 base, the J end lost 7 bases, and 17 bases lay between the germline ends. CDR3 size: 16 residues. CDR1 and CDR2 (germline): SGHTA, FQGNSA. The CDR3 sequence is CASSLGVGRWGNEQFF. CDR3 in DNA: TGTGCCAGCAGCTTAGGTGTCGGGCGTTGGGGAAATGAGCAGTTCTTC.

At least ten counts were recorded for this clonotype. V usage is TRBV11-2 and J usage is TRBJ2-7, with D perhaps matching TRBD1 or TRBD2 (5 bases each). V was shortened by 8 bases and J by 4 bases, with 21 bases between the two germline ends. CDR1 SGHAT and CDR2 FQNNGV come from the germline V gene. This CDR3 is 15 amino acids long. The CDR3 here is CASSAISTGTYEQYF. CDR3 nucleotide sequence: TGTGCCAGCTCTGCCATATCGACGGGGACGTACGAGCAGTACTTC.

This chain connects TRBV5-5 to TRBJ2-3; TRBD2 might be the D (5 bases). V was shortened by 5 bases and J by 3 bases, with 22 bases between the two germline ends. Looked up from germline, CDR1 is SGHKS and CDR2 is YYEKEE (reference sequence). This CDR3 comprises 17 residues. CDR3 sequence: CASRRVRVTNPTDTQYF. The CDR3 bases are TGTGCCAGCAGACGGGTGCGGGTGACCAACCCGACAGATACGCAGTATTTT.

Only a few counts were recorded for this clonotype. This chain joins TRBV18 and TRBJ1-4; 7 bases agree with TRBD1. Germline loops: CDR1 KGHSH, CDR2 LQKENI. The CDR3 totals 13 residues. J was trimmed by 5 bases and V by 8 bases; bases with no gene match: 5. The CDR3: CASGGQLNEKLFF. Here the CDR3 DNA reads TGTGCCAGCGGGGGACAGTTGAATGAAAAACTGTTTTTT.

The chain combines TRBV20-1 with TRBJ2-3, with D perhaps TRBD2 (5 bases). CDR3 size: 13 residues. V lost 3 bases and J lost 3, with 10 bases in between. Germline CDR1 is DFQATT and CDR2 is SNEGSKA (reference sequence). This chain's CDR3 is CSASKAETDTQYF. The CDR3 DNA reads TGCAGTGCTAGTAAAGCGGAAACAGATACGCAGTATTTT.

This sequence joins TRBV23-1 and TRBJ2-1; D might be TRBD2 (5 bases). TRBV23-1 is classed as an ORF, of uncertain function. CDR3 length equals 17 residues. V lost 0 bases and J 4 bases, leaving 16 bases between the germline ends. The CDR3 loop is CASSQSPGERLYNEQFF. CDR3 coding DNA: TGCGCCAGCAGTCAATCCCCCGGCGAGCGGTTATACAATGAGCAGTTCTTC.

The genes are TRBV6-1 and TRBJ2-3, with 13 bases fitting TRBD2. The J segment lost 0 bases and the V segment lost 4 bases, leaving 7 bases of the junction unmatched. The CDR3 has 18 residues. Germline-derived CDR1 and CDR2 are MNHNS and SASEGT. The CDR3 sequence: CASSGGLAGIGSTDTQYF. CDR3 nucleotides: TGTGCCAGCAGTGGGGGACTAGCGGGAATCGGTAGCACAGATACGCAGTATTTT.

CDR3 DNA: TGTGCCAGCAGTGGGTCGACAGAAAACTATGGCTACACCTTC. Protein product: CASSGSTENYGYTF. This chain joins TRBV12-3 or TRBV12-4 and TRBJ1-2; weak D call: TRBD1 (5 bases). The CDR3 has 14 residues. With 5 bases removed from V and 2 bases from J, the gap between germline ends came to 12 bases.

The chain has TRBV20-1 and TRBJ1-1; 7 positions agree with TRBD1. The CDR3 spans 14 residues. V was clipped by 5 bases and J by 8 bases; unmatched bases: 14. CDR1 DFQATT and CDR2 SNEGSKA come from the germline V gene (reference sequence). CDR3 in amino acids: CSAPAQTGAFEAFF. In DNA form, the CDR3 reads TGCAGTGCTCCCGCCCAAACAGGGGCTTTCGAAGCTTTCTTT.